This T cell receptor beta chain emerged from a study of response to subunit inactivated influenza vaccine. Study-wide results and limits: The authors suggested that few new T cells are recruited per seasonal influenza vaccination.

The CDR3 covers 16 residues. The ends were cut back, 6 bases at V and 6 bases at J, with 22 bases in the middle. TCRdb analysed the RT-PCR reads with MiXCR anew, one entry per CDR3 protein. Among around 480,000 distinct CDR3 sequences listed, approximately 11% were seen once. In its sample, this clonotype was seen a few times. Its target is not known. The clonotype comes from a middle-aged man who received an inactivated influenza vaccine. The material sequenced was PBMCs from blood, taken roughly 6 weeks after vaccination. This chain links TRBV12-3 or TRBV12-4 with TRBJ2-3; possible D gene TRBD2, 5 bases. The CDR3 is CASSPSRRIRGDTQYF. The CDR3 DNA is TGTGCCAGCAGCCCCTCCCGCCGGATCAGAGGGGATACGCAGTATTTT.